This T cell receptor (beta chain) was documented in a study of control samples from healthy donors and cancer patients. The method was immunoSEQ multiplex PCR; TCRdb's version includes in-frame clones alone and lacks a portion of them. The sample contains some 95,000 clones, around 80% of which appear only once. Germline CDR1 and CDR2: ENHRY and SYGVKD. The CDR3 runs to 15 residues. V lost 5 bases and J lost 4, with 17 bases in between. This chain uses TRBV10-3 with TRBJ1-2; D perhaps matches TRBD1 (5 bases). The receptor comes from a woman in her twenties or thirties in good health. The material sequenced was blood. CDR3 loop: CAISTSRGGGYGYTF. In nucleotides, the CDR3 is TGTGCCATCAGTACTTCCCGGGGCGGAGGCTATGGCTACACCTTC.